Listed below are T cell receptor beta chains from one sample, sequenced in a study of blood T cell repertoires in COVID-19. Method: immunoSEQ multiplex PCR; TCRdb's copy keeps in-frame clones and lacks some. Of 280,000 or so clones in the sample, around nine tenths are singletons; the top ten hold less than 3.5%. The sample comprised PBMCs or T cells enriched from blood (not recorded which). The receptor set was obtained from a woman between 45 and 65 years old who had been exposed to COVID-19. Each CDR3 is given with its conserved first and last residue. A D gene is named only where the DNA matches it firmly. Where a row states a size, it is once, few, many or the class of an expanded clone; other rows omit it.

V gene	J gene	D gene	clone size	CDR3 DNA	CDR3 protein
TRBV27	TRBJ1-6	NA	NA	TGTGCCAGCAGTTTAAGGAGGGAGAGTTCACCCCTCCACTTT	CASSLRRESSPLHF
TRBV27	TRBJ1-1	NA	NA	TGTGCCAGCAGTTTATCGATCCCAGGGTTCGGGACTGAAGCTTTCTTT	CASSLSIPGFGTEAFF
TRBV3-1/TRBV3-2	TRBJ1-5	NA	NA	TGTGCCAGCAGCAACGGTTATAGCAATCAGCCCCAGCATTTT	CASSNGYSNQPQHF
TRBV18	TRBJ1-2	NA	NA	TGTGCCAGCTCACCCAGCGCGGGCTATGGCTACACCTTC	CASSPSAGYGYTF
TRBV28	TRBJ1-5	TRBD1	NA	TGTGCCAGCGTTTTGGGACAGGGACAGCCCCAGCATTTT	CASVLGQGQPQHF
TRBV15	TRBJ2-3	TRBD2	NA	TGTGCCACCAGCAGAGCCGCGGGGGGAGCCACAGATACGCAGTATTTT	CATSRAAGGATDTQYF
TRBV7-2	TRBJ1-1	NA	NA	TGTGCCAGCAGCAAAAGAGGGGGAGGGAGCACTGAAGCTTTCTTT	CASSKRGGGSTEAFF
TRBV10-3	TRBJ2-7	NA	NA	TGTGCCATCAGTGAGTCCCGGACACAGGAGCAGTACTTC	CAISESRTQEQYF
TRBV15	TRBJ2-5	TRBD1	NA	TGTGCCACCAGCAGAGTATTGGGACAGAAAGAGACCCAGTACTTC	CATSRVLGQKETQYF
TRBV5-4	TRBJ2-5	TRBD2	NA	TGTGCCAGCAGCGCGGGACTAGCGGGGAAAGAGACCCAGTACTTC	CASSAGLAGKETQYF
TRBV10-3	TRBJ1-2	NA	few	TGTGCCATCAGTGTATCAGGGCGTAATCCTAACTATGGCTACACCTTC	CAISVSGRNPNYGYTF
TRBV2	TRBJ2-4	NA	NA	TGTGCCAGCAGTGAAGGGACAAGACCTAAAAACATTCAGTACTTC	CASSEGTRPKNIQYF
TRBV29-1	TRBJ1-6	NA	NA	TGCAGCGTGCAGAATACCTATAATTCACCCCTCCACTTT	CSVQNTYNSPLHF
TRBV30	TRBJ2-1	TRBD1	NA	TGTGCCTGGGGGCCGGGGACAGGGCCCTACAATGAGCAGTTCTTC	CAWGPGTGPYNEQFF
TRBV28	TRBJ1-5	NA	NA	TGTGCCAGCAGTTTCCCGGGGGTTCAGCCCCAGCATTTT	CASSFPGVQPQHF
TRBV19	TRBJ2-7	NA	NA	TGTGCCAGTAGTATTTCTCGACAGGCCCAATGGGACTCCTACGAGCAGTACTTC	CASSISRQAQWDSYEQYF
TRBV4-1	TRBJ1-2	TRBD1	NA	TGCGCCAGCAGCCAGTCCACAGGGGGGGTTAACTATGGCTACACCTTC	CASSQSTGGVNYGYTF
TRBV29-1	TRBJ2-7	NA	few	TGCAGCGTTGGGGCTTCCTACGAGCAGTACTTC	CSVGASYEQYF